These T cell receptor beta chains were read from a single sample in a study of beta chain features in type 1 diabetes. Some clones are missing from TCRdb's copy, which holds only in-frame ones; the method was immunoSEQ multiplex PCR. Of about half a million clones listed, about an eighth are singletons. The sample was naive CD4+ T cells from blood. The receptors stem from a young woman in good health. Both conserved end residues are part of each CDR3. A D gene is named only where the DNA matches it firmly. Expanded clones are given a class, and other clones once, few, many or no size at all.

length,D,size,V,J,CDR3,DNA
14,TRBD1,few,TRBV18,TRBJ2-7,CASSLGTGRDEQYF,TGTGCCAGCTCCCTTGGGACAGGGAGGGACGAGCAGTACTTC
13,TRBD1,.,TRBV6-5,TRBJ2-4,CASRRTGDNIQYF,TGTGCCAGCAGACGGACAGGGGACAACATTCAGTACTTC
13,TRBD1,.,TRBV7-9,TRBJ2-7,CASSFSSGTGQYF,TGTGCCAGCAGCTTCTCGAGTGGGACAGGGCAGTACTTC
14,.,few,TRBV30,TRBJ1-2,CAWRGHLRQYGYTF,TGTGCCTGGAGGGGACACCTCCGACAGTATGGCTACACCTTC
17,.,few,TRBV5-4,TRBJ1-2,CASSPLGKGTSYYGYTF,TGTGCCAGCAGCCCCCTAGGGAAGGGGACGTCCTACTATGGCTACACCTTC
15,TRBD2,few,TRBV9,TRBJ2-7,CASSILAGGNDEQYF,TGTGCCAGCAGCATACTAGCGGGAGGTAACGACGAGCAGTACTTC
13,.,.,TRBV7-9,TRBJ2-1,CASSLSRIDEQFF,TGTGCCAGCAGCCTCTCCCGGATCGATGAGCAGTTCTTC
16,.,few,TRBV15,TRBJ2-2,CATSSIGRSDTGELFF,TGTGCCACCAGCTCAATCGGACGATCCGACACCGGGGAGCTGTTTTTT
14,TRBD1,few,TRBV9,TRBJ2-5,CASSSQNRGETQYF,TGTGCCAGCAGCTCCCAAAACAGGGGCGAGACCCAGTACTTC
13,.,few,TRBV5-1,TRBJ2-2,CASSRRDTGELFF,TGCGCCAGCAGCCGGAGGGACACCGGGGAGCTGTTTTTT
11,.,.,TRBV20-1,TRBJ2-1,CSARVPGEQFF,TGCAGTGCTAGAGTGCCGGGTGAGCAGTTCTTC
14,.,few,TRBV4-2,TRBJ2-3,CASSHSARTDTQYF,TGTGCCAGCAGCCATTCGGCCCGCACAGATACGCAGTATTTT
13,.,few,TRBV28,TRBJ1-6,CASSTDRNSPLHF,TGTGCCAGCAGTACCGACAGGAATTCACCCCTCCACTTT
13,.,.,TRBV14,TRBJ1-1,CASSKVYRTEAFF,TGTGCCAGCAGCAAGGTGTATAGGACTGAAGCTTTCTTT
15,TRBD1,.,TRBV18,TRBJ2-1,CASSGGTGPYNEQFF,TGTGCCAGCTCCGGAGGGACAGGGCCCTACAATGAGCAGTTCTTC
13,TRBD1,many,TRBV30,TRBJ2-5,CAWSRGRGETQYF,TGTGCCTGGAGCAGGGGGCGAGGAGAGACCCAGTACTTC
16,TRBD1,.,TRBV15,TRBJ2-5,CATSRLTGGSTETQYF,TGTGCCACCAGCAGACTAACAGGGGGCTCCACAGAGACCCAGTACTTC
16,TRBD2,.,TRBV9,TRBJ2-1,CASSPRTSGSFGEQFF,TGTGCCAGCAGCCCCCGGACTAGCGGGAGTTTTGGTGAGCAGTTCTTC
16,.,.,TRBV19,TRBJ2-5,CASSMSGTLVRETQYF,TGTGCCAGTAGTATGAGCGGAACTCTAGTGCGGGAGACCCAGTACTTC
13,.,few,TRBV27,TRBJ1-5,CASSLAGYQPQHF,TGTGCCAGCAGTTTAGCAGGGTATCAGCCCCAGCATTTT
14,.,.,TRBV5-4,TRBJ2-6,CASTRGTGANVLTF,TGTGCCAGCACAAGGGGGACTGGGGCCAACGTCCTGACTTTC
18,TRBD2,few,TRBV4-1,TRBJ2-1,CASSPAGSINAKDNEQFF,TGCGCCAGCAGCCCAGCGGGATCTATAAATGCGAAGGACAATGAGCAGTTCTTC
15,.,few,TRBV5-1,TRBJ2-1,CASSVLAENNNEQFF,TGCGCCAGCAGCGTATTAGCGGAAAACAACAATGAGCAGTTCTTC
13,.,few,TRBV6-1,TRBJ2-7,CASSEVQGREQYF,TGTGCCAGCAGTGAGGTACAGGGCCGCGAGCAGTACTTC
14,.,.,TRBV11-2,TRBJ2-1,CASSQWTTPNEQFF,TGTGCCAGCAGCCAGTGGACAACCCCCAATGAGCAGTTCTTC
15,.,few,TRBV27,TRBJ2-5,CASRLGGGMGETQYF,TGTGCCAGCAGGCTGGGGGGGGGCATGGGAGAGACCCAGTACTTC
15,.,.,TRBV10-3,TRBJ1-2,CAIRRGQQENYGYTF,TGTGCCATCAGACGGGGCCAACAGGAAAACTATGGCTACACCTTC
13,.,few,TRBV27,TRBJ2-5,CASSLSVFETQYF,TGTGCCAGCAGTTTATCGGTCTTTGAGACCCAGTACTTC
16,TRBD1,few,TRBV30,TRBJ2-2,CAWRARDRSITGELFF,TGTGCCTGGAGGGCGCGGGACAGGTCAATAACCGGGGAGCTGTTTTTT
15,TRBD1,.,TRBV15,TRBJ2-5,CATEGGQGKLETQYF,TGTGCCACCGAAGGTGGACAGGGAAAGTTGGAGACCCAGTACTTC
14,.,.,TRBV11-2,TRBJ2-3,CASSIPAGTDTQYF,TGTGCCAGCAGCATACCAGCCGGCACAGATACGCAGTATTTT
15,.,.,TRBV7-2,TRBJ2-1,CASSLKARESNEQFF,TGTGCCAGCAGCTTAAAGGCCCGGGAAAGCAATGAGCAGTTCTTC
12,.,.,TRBV2,TRBJ1-5,CASKTANQPQHF,TGTGCCAGCAAAACAGCGAATCAGCCCCAGCATTTT
13,.,few,TRBV6-4,TRBJ1-6,CASSEIGSSPLHF,TGTGCCAGCAGTGAGATAGGGAGTTCACCCCTCCACTTT
12,.,few,TRBV5-4,TRBJ1-1,CASSRGVTEAFF,TGTGCCAGCAGCCGGGGAGTAACTGAAGCTTTCTTT
15,.,few,TRBV7-2,TRBJ2-1,CASSLALQWGNEQFF,TGTGCCAGCAGCTTAGCGTTACAATGGGGGAATGAGCAGTTCTTC
13,.,few,TRBV7-3,TRBJ2-7,CASSFQPGYEQYF,TGTGCCAGCAGCTTCCAGCCGGGCTACGAGCAGTACTTC
12,.,few,TRBV29-1,TRBJ1-3,CSARTQGHTIYF,TGCAGCGCTAGAACTCAGGGACACACCATATATTTT
16,TRBD2,few,TRBV18,TRBJ2-3,CASSPSLAGGSDTQYF,TGTGCCAGCTCACCTTCTCTAGCGGGAGGTTCAGATACGCAGTATTTT
14,.,few,TRBV21-1,TRBJ2-1,CASRTRGQYNEQFF,TGTGCCAGTAGGACACGGGGCCAATACAATGAGCAGTTCTTC